Below, one T cell receptor (beta chain) is given with its context. Its antigen remains unknown. The data are from a study of OX40 agonist ivuxolimab in advanced cancers. Across the whole study: The study treated patients with ivuxolimab, an agonistic anti-OX40 (CD134) antibody. Intravenous ivuxolimab at 0.01 to 10 mg/kg was given to patients every 2 weeks. Hepatocellular carcinoma, melanoma, renal cell or head and neck cancer was diagnosed in the dose-escalation patients.

TCRdb's copy holds only in-frame clones and misses some; the assay was immunoSEQ multiplex PCR. The table shows 40,000 to 60,000 clones, with more than 75% occurring only once. Study outcomes and limitations: CD4+ and CD8+ T cells in blood underwent clonal expansion by week 6 at 0.1 to 3.0 mg/kg.

The ends were cut back, 6 bases at V and 4 bases at J, with 15 bases in the middle. The CDR3 runs 14 residues. Looked up from germline, CDR1 is SNHLY and CDR2 is FYNNEI. The genes are TRBV2 and TRBJ1-1; possibly TRBD1 for D (5 bases). This material consisted of CD4+ or CD8+ T cells sorted from blood, taken in a trial of the OX40 agonist ivuxolimab. The receptor was isolated from an adult with an advanced solid tumor such as melanoma, head and neck, liver or kidney cancer. CDR3 bases: TGTGCCAGCAGGGCCGGTGGTGGGGGCACTGAAGCTTTCTTT. Amino acid sequence: CASRAGGGGTEAFF.